The 4 T cell receptor beta chains listed next were all sequenced from one sample in a study of early T cells in non-severe SARS-CoV-2 infection. TCRdb itself ran the 5' RACE reads through MiXCR, one entry per CDR3 protein. The sample holds around 57,000 distinct CDR3 sequences; about 12% are singletons and the top ten take 4.4%. Sequencing was performed on whole blood. These receptor sequences come from an adult who was a healthcare worker with PCR-confirmed SARS-CoV-2 infection or an uninfected control (not recorded which).

This clonotype was recorded a few times. This chain joins TRBV2 and TRBJ1-1; D call uncertain. In germline, CDR1 is SNHLY, CDR2 FYNNEI. The V gene lost 1 base and the J gene lost 9 bases, with 9 bases spanning the gap. The CDR3 is made up of 12 amino acids. This CDR3 reads CASSEGAEKAFF. DNA for the CDR3: TGTGCCAGCAGTGAAGGAGCAGAGAAAGCTTTCTTT.

This clonotype has a count of ten or more. The V call is TRBV5-1, the J call TRBJ2-5; 9 bases agree with TRBD1. The germline gives CDR1 SGHRS, CDR2 YFSETQ. This CDR3 has 15 residues. J was trimmed by 2 bases and V by 1 base; bases with no gene match: 3. The CDR3 DNA is TGCGCCAGCAGCTTGACGGGACAGGGACAAGAGACCCAGTACTTC. Its protein product is CASSLTGQGQETQYF.

This clonotype was counted many times. This sequence joins TRBV20-1 and TRBJ2-7; 9 nucleotides match TRBD2. The germline V gene has CDR1 DFQATT and CDR2 SNEGSKA (reference sequence). V dropped 3 bases and J dropped 4; count of bases not matched to a gene: 4. The CDR3 spans 13 residues. CDR3 sequence: CSASLAGGYEQYF. The CDR3 nucleotides are TGCAGTGCTAGTCTTGCGGGAGGGTACGAGCAGTACTTC.

This clonotype has at least ten counts. The chain joins TRBV28 to TRBJ1-6, with D uncertain. From germline, CDR1 is MDHEN and CDR2 SYDVKM. Trimming pared 6 bases from V and 8 bases from J, leaving 17 bases between. The CDR3 loop spans 15 amino acids. The DNA for the CDR3 is TGTGCCAGCAGCCCCCTTCCCGGGTCCGATTCACCCCTCCACTTT. Amino acid sequence: CASSPLPGSDSPLHF.